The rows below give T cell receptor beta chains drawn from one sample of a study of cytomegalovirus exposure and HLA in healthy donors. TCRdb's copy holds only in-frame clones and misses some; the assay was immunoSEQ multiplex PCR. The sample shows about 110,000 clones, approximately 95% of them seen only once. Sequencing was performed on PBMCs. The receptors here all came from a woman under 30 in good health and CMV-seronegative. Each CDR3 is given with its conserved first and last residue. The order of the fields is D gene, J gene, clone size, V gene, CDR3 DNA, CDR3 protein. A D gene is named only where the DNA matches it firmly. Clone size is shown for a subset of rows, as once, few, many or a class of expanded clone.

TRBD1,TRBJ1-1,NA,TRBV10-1,TGCGCCAGCAGTTGGACAGGGCCCCAAGAGGACACTGAAGCTTTCTTT,CASSWTGPQEDTEAFF
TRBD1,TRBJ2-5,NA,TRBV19,TGTGCCAGTAGTATAGGGGACAGGCGAGAGACCCAGTACTTC,CASSIGDRRETQYF
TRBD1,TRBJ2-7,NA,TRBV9,TGTGCCAGCAGCCCATGGGACAGGGGCTCCTACGAGCAGTACTTC,CASSPWDRGSYEQYF
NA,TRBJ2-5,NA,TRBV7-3,TGTGCCAGCAGCTTAATGGGGAGTCCGCAAGAGACCCAGTACTTC,CASSLMGSPQETQYF
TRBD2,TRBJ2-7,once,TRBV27,TGTGCCAGCAGTTACGGGACTAAGAACGAGCAGTACTTC,CASSYGTKNEQYF
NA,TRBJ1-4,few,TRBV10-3,TGTGCCATCAGCCCGGGCAGGGGACGATCTAATGAAAAACTGTTTTTT,CAISPGRGRSNEKLFF
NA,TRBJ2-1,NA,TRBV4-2,TGTGCCAGCAGCCAAGATCACGCAGGGTGGATCAATGAGCAGTTCTTC,CASSQDHAGWINEQFF
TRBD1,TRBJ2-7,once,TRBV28,TGTGCCAGCAGACAAGACAGGGTACGCGAGCAGTACTTC,CASRQDRVREQYF
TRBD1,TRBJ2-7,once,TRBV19,TGTGCCACCAGGGCAGGGGGCCTTTACGAGCAGTACTTC,CATRAGGLYEQYF
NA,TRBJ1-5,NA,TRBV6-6,TGTGCCAGCACTCCGCCAGGGTATAGCAATCAGCCCCAGCATTTT,CASTPPGYSNQPQHF
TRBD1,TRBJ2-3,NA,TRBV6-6,TGTGCCAGCAGCGACCCCACAGGGGGCAGCACAGATACGCAGTATTTT,CASSDPTGGSTDTQYF
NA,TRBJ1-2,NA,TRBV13,TGTGCCAGCAGCTTACAGGGAGGGGGCTACACCTTC,CASSLQGGGYTF
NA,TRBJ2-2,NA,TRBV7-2,TGTGCCAGCAGCTTAACGGGGGTGAACACCGGGGAGCTGTTTTTT,CASSLTGVNTGELFF
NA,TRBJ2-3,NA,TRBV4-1,TGCGCCAGCAGCCAAAGCACGGGGATCTTCACAGATACGCAGTATTTT,CASSQSTGIFTDTQYF
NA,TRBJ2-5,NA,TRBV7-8,TGTGCCAGCAGCTCAACCAAGGGGCGGGAAGTGGGTGAGACCCAGTACTTC,CASSSTKGREVGETQYF
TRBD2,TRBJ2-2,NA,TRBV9,TGTGCCAGCAGCGGAGGAGGGACTAGCGGGGGGCTGAACACCGGGGAGCTGTTTTTT,CASSGGGTSGGLNTGELFF
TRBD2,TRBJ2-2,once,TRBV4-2,TGTGCCAGCAGCCAAGGGACTAGCCGCGGGGAGCTGTTTTTT,CASSQGTSRGELFF
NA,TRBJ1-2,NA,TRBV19,TGTGCCAGTAGTAATCGGCAGGGGATGGACGGCTACACCTTC,CASSNRQGMDGYTF
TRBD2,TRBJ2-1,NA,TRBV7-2,TGTGCCAGCAGCCGGATTGGCGGGGGGAGATACAATGAGCAGTTCTTC,CASSRIGGGRYNEQFF
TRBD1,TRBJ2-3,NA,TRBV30,TGTGCCTGGAGTGGAGGGGGCGGCTTGACAGATACGCAGTATTTT,CAWSGGGGLTDTQYF
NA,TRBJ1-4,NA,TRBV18,TGTGCCAGCTCACCGAGGGGGGGGACCCCTAATGAAAAACTGTTTTTT,CASSPRGGTPNEKLFF
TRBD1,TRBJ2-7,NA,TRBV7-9,TGTGCCAGCAGCCCGACAGGGGTCGGGTACGAGCAGTACTTC,CASSPTGVGYEQYF
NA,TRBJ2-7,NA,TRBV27,TGTGCCAGCAGTTTATTTTCAGGATCCTACGAGCAGTACTTC,CASSLFSGSYEQYF
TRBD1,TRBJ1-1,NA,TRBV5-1,TGCGCCAGCAGCGGGGGGACAGGGTCGGACACTGAAGCTTTCTTT,CASSGGTGSDTEAFF
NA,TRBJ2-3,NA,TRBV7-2,TGTGCCAGCAGCTTAAGCACAGGGCTGTATTTT,CASSLSTGLYF
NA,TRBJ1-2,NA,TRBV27,TGTGCCAGCTCCAGGGCCCGGGGGGGGGTTAATGGCTACACCTTC,CASSRARGGVNGYTF
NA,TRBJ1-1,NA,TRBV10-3,TGTGCCATCTGCGAGGGATGGAACACTGAAGCTTTCTTT,CAICEGWNTEAFF
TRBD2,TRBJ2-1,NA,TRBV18,TGTGCCAGCTCACCGCTAGGACTAGCGGGCCCCTACAATGAGCAGTTCTTC,CASSPLGLAGPYNEQFF
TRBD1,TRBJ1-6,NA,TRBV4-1,TGCGCCAGCAGCCAACCCCCAGGGGGAATCAGTAATAATTCACCCCTCCACTTT,CASSQPPGGISNNSPLHF
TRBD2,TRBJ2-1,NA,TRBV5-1,TGCGCCAGCAGAATCGGCGGGGGGGCCGATGAGCAGTTCTTC,CASRIGGGADEQFF
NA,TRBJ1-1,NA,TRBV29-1,TGCAGCGTCGTCGACAGGAACACTGAAGCTTTCTTT,CSVVDRNTEAFF
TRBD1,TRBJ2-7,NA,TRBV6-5,TGTGCCAGCAGTTACAGAGACAGGGTCCACGAGCAGTACTTC,CASSYRDRVHEQYF
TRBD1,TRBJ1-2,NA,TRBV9,TGTGCCAGCAGCGCAGGACAGGTTGGAGGCTATGGCTACACCTTC,CASSAGQVGGYGYTF
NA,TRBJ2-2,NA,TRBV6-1,TGTGCCAGCAGTGAAAGAGGGTGGGGGGAGCTGTTTTTT,CASSERGWGELFF
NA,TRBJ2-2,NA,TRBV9,TGTGCCAGCAGCGGCCGGACAGTAGGCAAGCTGTTTTTT,CASSGRTVGKLFF
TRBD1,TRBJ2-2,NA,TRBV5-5,TGTGCCAGCAGCTTCGGACAGGGCCACAACACCGGGGAGCTGTTTTTT,CASSFGQGHNTGELFF
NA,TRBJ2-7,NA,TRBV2,TGTGCCAGCAGCGAAGGAGGGATTGGACCCTACGAGCAGTACTTC,CASSEGGIGPYEQYF
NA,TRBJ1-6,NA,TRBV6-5,TGTGCCAGCAGCCCTCCGTCGGGGAATTCACCCCTCCACTTT,CASSPPSGNSPLHF
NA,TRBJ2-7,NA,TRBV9,TGTGCCAGCAGCCCGCGCCCCCGGGACATAGGACACTACGAGCAGTACTTC,CASSPRPRDIGHYEQYF
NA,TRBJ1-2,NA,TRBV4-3,TGCGCCAGCAGCCAAGCCCCCAGGGGAAGTCGCTACACCTTC,CASSQAPRGSRYTF
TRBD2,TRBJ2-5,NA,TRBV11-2,TGTGCCAGCAGCTTAGGTGGTGCTAGCGGGCAAGAGACCCAGTACTTC,CASSLGGASGQETQYF
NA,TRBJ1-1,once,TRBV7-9,TGTGCCAGCAGCAGGGAGATGAACACTGAAGCTTTCTTT,CASSREMNTEAFF
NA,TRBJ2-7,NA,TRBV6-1,TGTGCCAGCAGTGAAGTGCGGGGTGGATGGGGCGAGCAGTACTTC,CASSEVRGGWGEQYF
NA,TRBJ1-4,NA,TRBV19,TGTGCCAGTAGTCTGGGGGGGCGTCTAGGAAAACTGTTTTTT,CASSLGGRLGKLFF
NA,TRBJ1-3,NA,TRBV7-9,TGTGCCAGCAGCTTCCAACGACTTTACTCTGGAAACACCATATATTTT,CASSFQRLYSGNTIYF
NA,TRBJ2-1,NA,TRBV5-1,TGCGCCAGCAGCTTCCCAGGGGTGGATGAGCAGTTCTTC,CASSFPGVDEQFF
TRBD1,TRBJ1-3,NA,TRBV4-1,TGCGCCAGCAGCCAACCCCGACAGGGTATCAGAAACACCATATATTTT,CASSQPRQGIRNTIYF
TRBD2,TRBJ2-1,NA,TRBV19,TGTGCCAGTAGTCTACGCGGGGGTCCTTACAATGAGCAGTTCTTC,CASSLRGGPYNEQFF
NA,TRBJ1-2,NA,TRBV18,TGTGCCAGCTCACCAGGTACGGGAATGCGTGGCTACACCTTC,CASSPGTGMRGYTF
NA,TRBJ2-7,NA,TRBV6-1,TGTGCCAGCAGTGAACTAGACAGCCCCTACGAGCAGTACTTC,CASSELDSPYEQYF
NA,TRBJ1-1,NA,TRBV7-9,TGTGCCAGCAGCTTCCACCGGGAGAACACTGAAGCTTTCTTT,CASSFHRENTEAFF
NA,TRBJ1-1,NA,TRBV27,TGTGCCAGCAGTTTCACAGGGAAGAGAAACACTGAAGCTTTCTTT,CASSFTGKRNTEAFF